The clone carrying this T cell receptor beta chain was seen only a few times. V was cut by 0 bases and J by 1 base, with 10 bases left in between. Per the germline V gene, CDR1 is SGHVS and CDR2 is FQNEAQ. This CDR3 has 17 amino acids. TCRdb re-called the 5' RACE reads through MiXCR, storing one row per CDR3 protein. The sample carries about 530,000 distinct CDR3 sequences, about a fifth recorded once. These data are taken from a study of identical twins. This sample also belongs to another study, concerning yellow fever vaccine responses in identical twins.

Sequenced material: CD4+ T cells sorted from blood. This receptor was identified in a woman between 18 and 30 years old in good health. V and J are TRBV7-8 and TRBJ2-6; D gene ambiguous. CDR3 in amino acids: CASSLAGSSSGANVLTF. The CDR3 coding sequence is TGTGCCAGCAGCTTAGCCGGGTCTAGTTCTGGGGCCAACGTCCTGACTTTC.